The rows below give T cell receptor beta chains drawn from one sample of a study of blood T cell repertoires in COVID-19. The table came from immunoSEQ multiplex PCR; TCRdb's copy has only in-frame clones and leaves some out. The sample has roughly 100,000 clones, around 82% seen once. The sample comprised peripheral blood. These receptors came from a human donor in a cohort sampled during active or convalescent COVID-19. Both conserved end residues are trimmed from each CDR3. D genes are given only for firm matches. The size field is filled for only some rows; it gives once, few, many or a size class.

abundance: -; v_gene: TRBV2; j_gene: TRBJ2-1; d_gene: -; len: 13; CDR3aa: ASKVLGTIYNEQF
abundance: -; v_gene: TRBV27; j_gene: TRBJ1-2; d_gene: -; len: 11; CDR3aa: ASSLNVGYGYT
abundance: -; v_gene: TRBV7-2; j_gene: TRBJ1-1; d_gene: -; len: 15; CDR3aa: ASSLLGAKGLSTEAF
abundance: -; v_gene: TRBV6-2/TRBV6-3; j_gene: TRBJ2-1; d_gene: -; len: 11; CDR3aa: ASSWGQYNEQF
abundance: -; v_gene: TRBV6-6; j_gene: TRBJ1-2; d_gene: TRBD1; len: 11; CDR3aa: ASRQDRDHGYT
abundance: once; v_gene: TRBV6-6; j_gene: TRBJ2-1; d_gene: TRBD2; len: 19; CDR3aa: ASSHRASGNGGAPLDNEQF
abundance: -; v_gene: TRBV11-2; j_gene: TRBJ2-1; d_gene: TRBD1; len: 14; CDR3aa: ASSPGQGSSYNEQF
abundance: -; v_gene: TRBV4-1; j_gene: TRBJ2-7; d_gene: TRBD1; len: 14; CDR3aa: ASSQERGQGFNEQY
abundance: -; v_gene: TRBV6-6; j_gene: TRBJ2-6; d_gene: -; len: 12; CDR3aa: ASSYSQGSKVLT
abundance: -; v_gene: TRBV3-1/TRBV3-2; j_gene: TRBJ1-2; d_gene: -; len: 13; CDR3aa: ASSSGYTGGDGYT
abundance: -; v_gene: TRBV6-5; j_gene: TRBJ2-7; d_gene: TRBD2; len: 12; CDR3aa: ASSTSGGAYEQY
abundance: -; v_gene: TRBV29-1; j_gene: TRBJ1-2; d_gene: -; len: 12; CDR3aa: SVDQRRGNYGYT
abundance: once; v_gene: TRBV5-1; j_gene: TRBJ2-7; d_gene: -; len: 12; CDR3aa: ASSLGTPLGEQY
abundance: -; v_gene: TRBV6-5; j_gene: TRBJ1-2; d_gene: TRBD1; len: 13; CDR3aa: ASRPARGANYGYT
abundance: few; v_gene: TRBV5-1; j_gene: TRBJ1-1; d_gene: TRBD1; len: 12; CDR3aa: ASSGQGINTEAF
abundance: -; v_gene: TRBV18; j_gene: TRBJ2-5; d_gene: -; len: 10; CDR3aa: ASSRRPETQY
abundance: once; v_gene: TRBV28; j_gene: TRBJ1-1; d_gene: TRBD1; len: 12; CDR3aa: ASSSLPGQGRAF
abundance: -; v_gene: TRBV4-1; j_gene: TRBJ2-7; d_gene: -; len: 15; CDR3aa: ASSQGSYRDTAYEQY
abundance: -; v_gene: TRBV4-1; j_gene: TRBJ1-4; d_gene: TRBD1; len: 14; CDR3aa: ASSQTPGTGNEKLF
abundance: -; v_gene: TRBV11-2; j_gene: TRBJ1-3; d_gene: -; len: 12; CDR3aa: ASSLPRDGNTIY
abundance: -; v_gene: TRBV7-3; j_gene: TRBJ1-6; d_gene: -; len: 13; CDR3aa: ASSFNGQGYSPLH
abundance: -; v_gene: TRBV19; j_gene: TRBJ1-4; d_gene: -; len: 15; CDR3aa: ASSIGRGGGTNEKLF
abundance: -; v_gene: TRBV13; j_gene: TRBJ1-2; d_gene: TRBD1; len: 13; CDR3aa: ASSAGTGKGYGYT
abundance: -; v_gene: TRBV5-4; j_gene: TRBJ1-5; d_gene: -; len: 13; CDR3aa: ASSLGGRGDQPQH
abundance: once; v_gene: TRBV4-3; j_gene: TRBJ2-2; d_gene: TRBD1; len: 14; CDR3aa: ASSQQQGASTGELF
abundance: -; v_gene: TRBV11-3; j_gene: TRBJ1-3; d_gene: TRBD1; len: 13; CDR3aa: ASSSRGTGGNTIY
abundance: -; v_gene: TRBV28; j_gene: TRBJ2-7; d_gene: -; len: 11; CDR3aa: ASSWRGPLWQY
abundance: -; v_gene: TRBV11-1; j_gene: TRBJ2-7; d_gene: TRBD1; len: 11; CDR3aa: ASSQTGGYEQY
abundance: -; v_gene: TRBV27; j_gene: TRBJ1-5; d_gene: -; len: 13; CDR3aa: ASSLSSSGIQPQH
abundance: -; v_gene: TRBV7-8; j_gene: TRBJ1-1; d_gene: -; len: 15; CDR3aa: ASSHSGGEAMNTEAF
abundance: -; v_gene: TRBV10-2; j_gene: TRBJ2-2; d_gene: -; len: 11; CDR3aa: ASRGSNTGELF
abundance: -; v_gene: TRBV10-3; j_gene: TRBJ2-3; d_gene: TRBD2; len: 14; CDR3aa: AISRTSGGSTDTQY
abundance: -; v_gene: TRBV7-2; j_gene: TRBJ2-7; d_gene: TRBD1; len: 11; CDR3aa: ASTLTGFYEQY
abundance: -; v_gene: TRBV29-1; j_gene: TRBJ1-1; d_gene: TRBD1; len: 11; CDR3aa: SVWTGVNTEAF
abundance: -; v_gene: TRBV7-9; j_gene: TRBJ1-6; d_gene: TRBD1; len: 14; CDR3aa: ASSHGQGSYNSPLH
abundance: -; v_gene: TRBV29-1; j_gene: TRBJ1-4; d_gene: -; len: 9; CDR3aa: SVSPGGKLF
abundance: -; v_gene: TRBV9; j_gene: TRBJ1-2; d_gene: TRBD1; len: 11; CDR3aa: ASSAPDRGGYT
abundance: once; v_gene: TRBV3-1/TRBV3-2; j_gene: TRBJ2-3; d_gene: -; len: 12; CDR3aa: ASSQDPVIDTQY
abundance: -; v_gene: TRBV9; j_gene: TRBJ1-2; d_gene: -; len: 14; CDR3aa: ASSVVPPAGDYGYT
abundance: -; v_gene: TRBV7-8; j_gene: TRBJ1-5; d_gene: TRBD1; len: 12; CDR3aa: ASSQVRGDQPQH
abundance: -; v_gene: TRBV10-1; j_gene: TRBJ2-2; d_gene: TRBD2; len: 13; CDR3aa: ASSELAGIGGELF
abundance: -; v_gene: TRBV7-3; j_gene: TRBJ1-2; d_gene: -; len: 11; CDR3aa: ASSFGTEGGYT
abundance: -; v_gene: TRBV5-1; j_gene: TRBJ2-3; d_gene: -; len: 14; CDR3aa: ASSLPQGYSTDTQY
abundance: -; v_gene: TRBV15; j_gene: TRBJ2-5; d_gene: -; len: 12; CDR3aa: ATSRPGAQETQY
abundance: -; v_gene: TRBV5-5; j_gene: TRBJ2-7; d_gene: -; len: 13; CDR3aa: ASSLGGGRRYEQY
abundance: -; v_gene: TRBV24-1; j_gene: TRBJ2-7; d_gene: -; len: 13; CDR3aa: ATSDLRFGEWEQY
abundance: few; v_gene: TRBV5-8; j_gene: TRBJ1-3; d_gene: -; len: 12; CDR3aa: ASRPTDSGNTIY
abundance: -; v_gene: TRBV18; j_gene: TRBJ2-3; d_gene: TRBD2; len: 15; CDR3aa: ASSSGLAGGAADTQY
abundance: once; v_gene: TRBV5-1; j_gene: TRBJ1-5; d_gene: -; len: 11; CDR3aa: ASSLAGLQPQH
abundance: -; v_gene: TRBV10-2; j_gene: TRBJ2-7; d_gene: -; len: 11; CDR3aa: ASRETESYEQY
abundance: -; v_gene: TRBV11-2; j_gene: TRBJ2-3; d_gene: -; len: 14; CDR3aa: ASSLVGGGHTDTQY
abundance: -; v_gene: TRBV28; j_gene: TRBJ1-6; d_gene: TRBD1; len: 12; CDR3aa: ASSSLQGNSPLH
abundance: -; v_gene: TRBV19; j_gene: TRBJ2-1; d_gene: TRBD2; len: 13; CDR3aa: ASSMAGGAWNEQF
abundance: -; v_gene: TRBV11-2; j_gene: TRBJ2-5; d_gene: -; len: 12; CDR3aa: ASGNRVGGETQY
abundance: -; v_gene: TRBV27; j_gene: TRBJ2-3; d_gene: TRBD2; len: 14; CDR3aa: ASSFRLAGGSDTQY
abundance: -; v_gene: TRBV19; j_gene: TRBJ1-6; d_gene: -; len: 12; CDR3aa: ASSIWGGDSPLH
abundance: -; v_gene: TRBV28; j_gene: TRBJ1-4; d_gene: -; len: 12; CDR3aa: ASSLRGIQEKLF
abundance: -; v_gene: TRBV5-1; j_gene: TRBJ2-1; d_gene: -; len: 13; CDR3aa: ASRPNQRENNEQF
abundance: few; v_gene: TRBV11-3; j_gene: TRBJ2-6; d_gene: -; len: 13; CDR3aa: ASSPRGSGANVLT
abundance: -; v_gene: TRBV12-3/TRBV12-4; j_gene: TRBJ1-5; d_gene: -; len: 11; CDR3aa: ASTRTVHQPQH